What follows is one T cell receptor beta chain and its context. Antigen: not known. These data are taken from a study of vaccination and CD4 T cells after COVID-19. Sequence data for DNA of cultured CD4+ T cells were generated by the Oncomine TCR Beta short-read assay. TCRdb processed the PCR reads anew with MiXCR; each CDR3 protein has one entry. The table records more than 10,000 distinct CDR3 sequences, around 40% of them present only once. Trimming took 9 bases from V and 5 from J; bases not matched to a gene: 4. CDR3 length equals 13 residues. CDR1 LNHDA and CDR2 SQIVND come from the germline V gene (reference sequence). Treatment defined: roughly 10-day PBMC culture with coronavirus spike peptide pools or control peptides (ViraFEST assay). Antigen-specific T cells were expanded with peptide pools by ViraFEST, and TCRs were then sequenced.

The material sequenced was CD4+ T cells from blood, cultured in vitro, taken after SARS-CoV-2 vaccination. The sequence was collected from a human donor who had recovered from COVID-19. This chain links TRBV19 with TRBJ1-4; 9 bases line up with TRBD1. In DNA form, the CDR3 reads TGTGCCAGCCGGGACAGGGTGAATGAAAAACTGTTTTTT. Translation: CASRDRVNEKLFF.